The clone carrying this T cell receptor beta chain turned up a few times. Its antigen is undetermined. This specimen belongs to a study of PD-1 blockade in classical Hodgkin lymphoma. Study findings and constraints: Baseline TCR diversity was reportedly lower in newly diagnosed patients than in healthy donors. It was reported as lower still in relapsed/refractory patients.

Germline CDR1 and CDR2: SNHLY and FYNNEI. The CDR3 totals 12 residues. With V trimmed by 8 bases and J by 11 bases, 11 bases remained unmatched. Clones were sequenced by immunoSEQ multiplex PCR, and TCRdb holds only the in-frame ones, with some missing. The profile shows some 9,100 clones, over 80% of them singletons. Time point here: cycle 4 day 1 (C4D1), after more than 5 weeks of nivolumab. Each of the patients experienced relapse following autologous stem cell transplantation, and their brentuximab vedotin exposure differed. CD4+ T cells were purified from thawed PBMCs by magnetic negative selection. The patients, who had relapsed/refractory classical Hodgkin lymphoma, achieved best responses of complete response, partial response or progressive disease.

The chain combines TRBV2 with TRBJ1-1, with TRBD1 matching 7 bases. The sample here was CD4+ T cells from blood, taken before the fourth cycle of nivolumab. The receptor comes from a human donor with classical Hodgkin lymphoma. CDR3 sequence: CASGGQYQGAFF. The CDR3 coding sequence is TGTGCCAGCGGGGGACAGTACCAGGGGGCTTTCTTT.